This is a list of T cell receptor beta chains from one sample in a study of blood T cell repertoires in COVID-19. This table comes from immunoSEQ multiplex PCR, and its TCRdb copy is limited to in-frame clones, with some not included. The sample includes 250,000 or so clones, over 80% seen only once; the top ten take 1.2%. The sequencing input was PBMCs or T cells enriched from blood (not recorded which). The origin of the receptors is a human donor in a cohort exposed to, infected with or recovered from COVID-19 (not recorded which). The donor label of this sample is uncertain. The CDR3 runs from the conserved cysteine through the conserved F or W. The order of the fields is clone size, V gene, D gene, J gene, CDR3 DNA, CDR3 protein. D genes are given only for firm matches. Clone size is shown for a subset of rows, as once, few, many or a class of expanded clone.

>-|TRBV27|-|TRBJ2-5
TGTGCCAGCAGTTCCTCGGACAGTCAAGAGACCCAGTACTTC
CASSSSDSQETQYF
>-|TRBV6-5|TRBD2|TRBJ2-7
TGTGCCAGCAGTTACGGGGGGGGCGAGCAGTACTTC
CASSYGGGEQYF
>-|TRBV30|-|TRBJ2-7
TGTGCCTGGGTTAGGGGGGGAACCTACGAGCAGTACTTC
CAWVRGGTYEQYF
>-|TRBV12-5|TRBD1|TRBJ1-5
TGTGCTAGTGGTTTGGTGCTCGGGACAGCGAGGCAGCCCCAGCATTTT
CASGLVLGTARQPQHF
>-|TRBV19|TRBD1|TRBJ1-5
TGTGCCAGTAGTATAGGGACAGGGATGGGGAATCAGCCCCAGCATTTT
CASSIGTGMGNQPQHF
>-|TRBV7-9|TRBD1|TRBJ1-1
TGTGCCAGCAGCTACAGGGGCGACACTGAAGCTTTCTTT
CASSYRGDTEAFF
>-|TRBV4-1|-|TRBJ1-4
TGCGCCAGCAGCCAAGATGGGAGGGAAAAGAAAAAAAAACTGTTTTTT
CASSQDGREKKKKLFF
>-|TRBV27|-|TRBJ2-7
TGTGCCAGCAGTTTAAAACCCCAGGGTTTCCCCTACGAGCAGTACTTC
CASSLKPQGFPYEQYF
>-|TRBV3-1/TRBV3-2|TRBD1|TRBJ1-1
TGTGCCAGCAGCAAACGGACAGGGGGGGACACTGAAGCTTTCTTT
CASSKRTGGDTEAFF
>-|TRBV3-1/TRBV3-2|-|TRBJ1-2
TGTGCCAGCAGCCAAGAAGGGACATACTGGGGCTACACCTTC
CASSQEGTYWGYTF
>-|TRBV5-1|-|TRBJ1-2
TGCGCCAGCAGCCTCGGGGGACCCCCTGACTATGGCTACACCTTC
CASSLGGPPDYGYTF
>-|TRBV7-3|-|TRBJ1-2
TGTGCCAGCAGCAACGGCAGGGACTATGGCTACACCTTC
CASSNGRDYGYTF
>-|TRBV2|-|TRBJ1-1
TGTGCCAGCAGTCAAGTCCGACTCATGAACACTGAAGCTTTCTTT
CASSQVRLMNTEAFF
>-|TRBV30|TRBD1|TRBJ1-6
TGTGCCTGGCGCAGGCTAACAGGGGATAAGAGCAATTCACCCCTCCACTTT
CAWRRLTGDKSNSPLHF
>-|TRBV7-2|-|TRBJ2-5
TGTGCCAGCAGCTTAGGGGGGCGAGAGACCCAGTACTTC
CASSLGGRETQYF
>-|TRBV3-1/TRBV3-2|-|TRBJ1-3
TGTGCCAGCAGCCAAGAGGGGCGGATCTCTGGAAACACCATATATTTT
CASSQEGRISGNTIYF
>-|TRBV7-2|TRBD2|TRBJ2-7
TGTGCCAGCAGCTTAGATACCGAGCGGGGGGTCTACGAGCAGTACTTC
CASSLDTERGVYEQYF
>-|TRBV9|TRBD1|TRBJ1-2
TGTGCCAGCAGCGTAGACCGGACAGGGAATGGCTACACCTTC
CASSVDRTGNGYTF
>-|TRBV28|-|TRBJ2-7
TGTGCCAGCAGCTCACCCCACCAGGGAGGCGAGCAGTACTTC
CASSSPHQGGEQYF
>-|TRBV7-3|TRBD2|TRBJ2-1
TGTGCCAGCAGCTTGGGGACTAGCTCCTACAATGAGCAGTTCTTC
CASSLGTSSYNEQFF
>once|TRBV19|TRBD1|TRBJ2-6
TGTGCCAGTACACAGGACAGGGATTCTGGGGCCAACGTCCTGACTTTC
CASTQDRDSGANVLTF
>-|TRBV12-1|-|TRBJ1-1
TGTGCCAGCAGCTTTGTCGGTACGAGTGAAGCTTTCTTT
CASSFVGTSEAFF
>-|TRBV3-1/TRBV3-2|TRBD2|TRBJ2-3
TGTGCCAGCAGCCGGAGCGGGGCGGGCACAGATACGCAGTATTTT
CASSRSGAGTDTQYF
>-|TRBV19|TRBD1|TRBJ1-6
TGTGCCAGTTCCACCGCCGGGACAGAAAATTCACCCCTCCACTTT
CASSTAGTENSPLHF
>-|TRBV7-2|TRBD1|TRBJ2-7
TGTGCCAGCACACTGCCGGGACAGGGCTACGAGCAGTACTTC
CASTLPGQGYEQYF
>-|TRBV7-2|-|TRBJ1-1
TGTGCCAGCAGCTATATCCTTACCCCCAGGGGCACTGAAGCTTTCTTT
CASSYILTPRGTEAFF
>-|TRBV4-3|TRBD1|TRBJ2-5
TGCGCCAGCAGCCAAGATTACGAGGGGGCGATGGAGACCCAGTACTTC
CASSQDYEGAMETQYF
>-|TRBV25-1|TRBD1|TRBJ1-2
TGTGCCAGCAGTGAAGCGGCGGGACAGCGCTATGGCTACACCTTC
CASSEAAGQRYGYTF
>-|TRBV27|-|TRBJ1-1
TGTGCCAGCAGTTTGAGGGAGTGGACTGAAGCTTTCTTT
CASSLREWTEAFF
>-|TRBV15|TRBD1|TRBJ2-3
TGTGCCACCACGGACAGGGGGGGCCCAGATACGCAGTATTTT
CATTDRGGPDTQYF
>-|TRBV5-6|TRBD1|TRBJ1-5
TGTGCCAGCAGCAGCGGACAGGGGCCACATCAGCCCCAGCATTTT
CASSSGQGPHQPQHF
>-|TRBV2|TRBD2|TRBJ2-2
TGTGCCAGCAGTTACAGACTAGCGGGGCTTGCCGGGGAGCTGTTTTTT
CASSYRLAGLAGELFF
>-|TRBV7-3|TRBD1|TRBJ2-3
TGTGCCAGCAGCGACCGGGACAGGATCACAGATACGCAGTATTTT
CASSDRDRITDTQYF
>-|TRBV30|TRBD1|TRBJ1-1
TGTGCCTCTTGGACAGGGGGCGCGAGCACTGAAGCTTTCTTT
CASWTGGASTEAFF
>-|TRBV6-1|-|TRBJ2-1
TGTGCCAGCAGTGGAGCCCAGGGGAATCCTTATGAGCAGTTCTTC
CASSGAQGNPYEQFF
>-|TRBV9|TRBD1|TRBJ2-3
TGTGCCAGCAGCGCGGGACAGGGGCGCACAGATACGCAGTATTTT
CASSAGQGRTDTQYF
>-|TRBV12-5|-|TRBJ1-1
TGTGCTAGTGTGCTGTGGGGGGTGAACACTGAAGCTTTCTTT
CASVLWGVNTEAFF
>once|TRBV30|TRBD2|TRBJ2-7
TGTGCCTGGAGTGTTGTCCCGCCGGGACTACTCCACTACGAGCAGTACTTC
CAWSVVPPGLLHYEQYF
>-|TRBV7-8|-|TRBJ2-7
TGTGCCAGCAGCTTGTATTCCTCCTACGAGCAGTACTTC
CASSLYSSYEQYF
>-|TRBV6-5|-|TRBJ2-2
TGTGCCAGCAGTTACGGCATCAAGAACACCGGGGAGCTGTTTTTT
CASSYGIKNTGELFF
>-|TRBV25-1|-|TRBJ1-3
TGTGCCAGCAGTTGGGACATGAGTAATACCATATATTTT
CASSWDMSNTIYF
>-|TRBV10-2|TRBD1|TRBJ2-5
TGCGCCAGCAGTACGATGACAGGGCCCACCCAAGAGACCCAGTACTTC
CASSTMTGPTQETQYF
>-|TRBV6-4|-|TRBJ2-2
TGTGCCAGCAGTGAATATCCCGGGGAGCTGTTTTTT
CASSEYPGELFF
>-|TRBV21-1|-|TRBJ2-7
TGTGCCAGCAGCAAAAAGTTCCGGCGGAGGTGGAGCTCCTACGAGCAGTACTTC
CASSKKFRRRWSSYEQYF
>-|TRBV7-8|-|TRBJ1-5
TGTGCCAGCAGCTTCAGACAGGCAAATCAGCCCCAGCATTTT
CASSFRQANQPQHF
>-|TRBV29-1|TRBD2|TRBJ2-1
TGCAGCGTTGAAGGGAAGCGGGGGGGCTATGAGCAGTTCTTC
CSVEGKRGGYEQFF
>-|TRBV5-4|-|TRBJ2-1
TGTGCCAGCAGCTTGGGGGGGGGCTACTACAATGAGCAGTTCTTC
CASSLGGGYYNEQFF
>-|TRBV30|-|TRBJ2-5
TGTGCCTGGACGGAGCAAGAGACCCAGTACTTC
CAWTEQETQYF